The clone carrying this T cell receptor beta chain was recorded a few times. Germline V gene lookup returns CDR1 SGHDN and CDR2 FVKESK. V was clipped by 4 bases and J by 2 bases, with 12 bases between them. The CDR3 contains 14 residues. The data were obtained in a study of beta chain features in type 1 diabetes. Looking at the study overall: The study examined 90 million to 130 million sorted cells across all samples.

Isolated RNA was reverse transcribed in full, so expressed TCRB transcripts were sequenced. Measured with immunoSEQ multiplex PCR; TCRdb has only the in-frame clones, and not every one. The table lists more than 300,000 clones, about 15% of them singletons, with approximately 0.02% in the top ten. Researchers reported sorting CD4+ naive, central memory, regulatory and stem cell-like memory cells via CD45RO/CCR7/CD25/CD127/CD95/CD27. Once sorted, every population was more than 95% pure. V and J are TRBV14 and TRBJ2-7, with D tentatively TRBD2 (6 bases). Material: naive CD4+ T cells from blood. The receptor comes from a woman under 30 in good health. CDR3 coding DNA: TGTGCCAGCAGCCCCCTGGGGGGAACCTACGAGCAGTACTTC. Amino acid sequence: CASSPLGGTYEQYF.